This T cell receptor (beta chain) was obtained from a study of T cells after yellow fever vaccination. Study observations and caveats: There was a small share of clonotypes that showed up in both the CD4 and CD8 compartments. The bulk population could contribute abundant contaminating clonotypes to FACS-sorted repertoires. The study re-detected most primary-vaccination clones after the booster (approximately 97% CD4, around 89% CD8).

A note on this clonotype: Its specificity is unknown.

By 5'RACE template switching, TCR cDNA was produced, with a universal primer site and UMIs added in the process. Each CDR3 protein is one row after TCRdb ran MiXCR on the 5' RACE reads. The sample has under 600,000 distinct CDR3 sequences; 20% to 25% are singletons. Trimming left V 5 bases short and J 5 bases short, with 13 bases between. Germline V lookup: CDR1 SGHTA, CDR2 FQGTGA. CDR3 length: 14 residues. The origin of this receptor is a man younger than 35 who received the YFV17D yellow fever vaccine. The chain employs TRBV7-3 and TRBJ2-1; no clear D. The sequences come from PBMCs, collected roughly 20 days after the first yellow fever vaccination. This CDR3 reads CASSPPGLNNEQFF. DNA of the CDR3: TGTGCCAGCAGCCCTCCCGGGTTGAACAATGAGCAGTTCTTC.